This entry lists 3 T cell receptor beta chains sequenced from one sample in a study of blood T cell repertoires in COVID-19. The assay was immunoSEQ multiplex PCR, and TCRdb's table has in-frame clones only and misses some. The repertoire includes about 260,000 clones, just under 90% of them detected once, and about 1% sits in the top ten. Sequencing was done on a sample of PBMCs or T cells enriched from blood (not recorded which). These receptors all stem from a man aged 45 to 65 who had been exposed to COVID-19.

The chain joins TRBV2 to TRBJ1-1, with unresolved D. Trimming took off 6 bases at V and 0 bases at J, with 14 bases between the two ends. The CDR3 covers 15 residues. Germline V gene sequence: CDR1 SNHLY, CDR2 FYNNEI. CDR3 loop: CASSQSGLMNTEAFF. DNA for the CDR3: TGTGCCAGCAGCCAGTCGGGGTTGATGAACACTGAAGCTTTCTTT. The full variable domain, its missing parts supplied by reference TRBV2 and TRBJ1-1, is EPEVTQTPSHQVTQMGQEVILRCVPISNHLYFYWYRQILGQKVEFLVSFYNNEISEKSEIFDDQFSVERPDGSNFTLKIRSTKLEDSAMYFCASSQSGLMNTEAFFGQGTRLTVV.

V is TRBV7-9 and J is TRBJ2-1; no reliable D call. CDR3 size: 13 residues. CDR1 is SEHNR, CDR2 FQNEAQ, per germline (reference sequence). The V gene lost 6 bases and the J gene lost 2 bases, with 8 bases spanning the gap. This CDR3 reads CASRPTPYNEQFF. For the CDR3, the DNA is TGTGCCAGCAGACCTACTCCCTACAATGAGCAGTTCTTC.

CDR3 in amino acids: CASSLLAGGYNEQFF. The CDR3 DNA reads as TGTGCCAGCTCTCTACTAGCGGGAGGGTACAATGAGCAGTTCTTC. The chain combines TRBV18 with TRBJ2-1, with 13 bases fitting TRBD2. The ends lost 6 bases at V and 4 bases at J; junction bases unmatched: 3. CDR1 is KGHSH and CDR2 is LQKENI in the germline V gene. The CDR3 consists of 15 residues.